This passage covers 16 T cell receptor beta chains from one sample sequenced in a study of CD8 T cells in ankylosing spondylitis. TCRdb recomputed calls from the 5' RACE reads with MiXCR, one row per CDR3 protein. The table has some 340,000 distinct CDR3 sequences, roughly 14% seen once. The specimen was blood, either unsorted or a sorted T cell fraction (not recorded which). These receptor sequences come from a male donor with ankylosing spondylitis or in good health (not recorded which).

This clonotype appeared a few times. The V and J genes are TRBV14 and TRBJ2-1, with D possibly matching TRBD2 (6 bases). The germline V gene has CDR1 SGHDN and CDR2 FVKESK. V was cut by 2 bases and J by 3 bases, with 8 bases left in between. CDR3 size: 14 residues. This CDR3 is CASSQLGSYNEQFF. DNA for the CDR3: TGTGCCAGCAGCCAACTCGGGAGCTACAATGAGCAGTTCTTC.

The sample holds a few counts of this clonotype. In nucleotides, the CDR3 is TGTGCCAGTAGGGACAGGGTTTACACTGAAGCTTTCTTT. Translation: CASRDRVYTEAFF. The chain links TRBV19 to TRBJ1-1; TRBD1 matches 8 bases. The germline gives CDR1 LNHDA, CDR2 SQIVND (reference sequence). V was pared by 6 bases and J by 3 bases, with 3 bases of the junction left unmatched. The CDR3 totals 13 residues.

The rearrangement links TRBV6-1 to TRBJ1-2, with D tentatively TRBD1 (6 bases). This CDR3 has 13 residues. Trimming removed 6 bases at V and 3 bases at J, with 11 bases between. Germline CDR1 and CDR2: MNHNS and SASEGT. The CDR3 sequence: CASRPTGDYGYTF. CDR3 sequence (DNA): TGTGCCAGCAGACCGACAGGAGACTATGGCTACACCTTC.

The chain recombines TRBV5-1 with TRBJ2-1; D remains unclear. Trimming stripped 0 bases from V and 4 bases from J, with 8 bases between. The CDR3 runs to 14 residues. Germline V lookup: CDR1 SGHRS, CDR2 YFSETQ. The CDR3 nucleotides are TGCGCCAGCAGCTTGGACAGTATTTACAATGAGCAGTTCTTC. Amino acids: CASSLDSIYNEQFF.

The chain employs TRBV5-1 and TRBJ2-2; 7 nucleotides match TRBD2. The V gene's germline CDR1 is SGHRS and CDR2 YFSETQ. The ends lost 3 bases at V and 3 bases at J; junction bases unmatched: 5. This CDR3 region has 15 residues. The CDR3 region has the DNA TGCGCCAGCAGCTACGGGAGGTCGGACACCGGGGAGCTGTTTTTT. Translating gives CASSYGRSDTGELFF.

The chain carries TRBV15 and TRBJ1-2; D not certain. Germline V gene sequence: CDR1 LNHNV, CDR2 YYDKDF (reference sequence). V shed 0 bases and J shed 7 bases, with 9 bases lying between them. The CDR3 spans 13 residues. In DNA form, the CDR3 reads TGTGCCACCAGCAGAGATAAGGCGGGTGGCTACACCTTC. Its translation is CATSRDKAGGYTF.

This clonotype appeared a few times. This chain connects TRBV12-3 or TRBV12-4 to TRBJ2-3, with D maybe TRBD2 (5 bases). This CDR3 contains 15 residues. The ends were cut back, 6 bases at V and 3 bases at J, with 16 bases in the middle. CDR3 sequence (DNA): TGTGCCAGCAGCCTGACCCGGGGATTTACAGATACGCAGTATTTT. Translation: CASSLTRGFTDTQYF.

V usage is TRBV5-1 and J usage is TRBJ2-1; 16 positions agree with TRBD2. The CDR3 runs to 18 residues. CDR1 is SGHRS, CDR2 YFSETQ, per germline. The V and J ends lost 3 bases and 5 bases, in that order; junction bases with no gene match: 8. CDR3 DNA sequence: TGCGCCAGCAGCTCGGAGGGGACTAGCGGGGGGGCAAACAATGAGCAGTTCTTC. Amino acids: CASSSEGTSGGANNEQFF.

This clonotype occurred a few times. The genes are TRBV5-1 and TRBJ2-3; D is perhaps TRBD1 (5 bases). V lost 0 bases, J lost 1 base, and 12 bases lay in between. Germline assignment: CDR1 SGHRS and CDR2 YFSETQ. CDR3 length: 16 residues. The CDR3 spells CASSLESRRGTDTQYF. CDR3 nucleotide sequence: TGCGCCAGCAGCTTGGAAAGTCGCAGGGGCACAGATACGCAGTATTTT.

This clonotype was detected ten times or more. The CDR3 region has the DNA TGTGCCAGCGGGAGGGGGAATGAGCAGTTCTTC. It encodes CASGRGNEQFF. This chain uses TRBV12-3 or TRBV12-4 with TRBJ2-1; maybe TRBD2 (7 bases). The V and J ends lost 8 bases and 7 bases respectively, with 9 bases between them. CDR3 size: 11 residues.

The table lists this clonotype with a few counts. The genes are TRBV15 and TRBJ1-2, with a possible D match to TRBD1 (6 bases). This CDR3 contains 16 residues. Germline loops: CDR1 LNHNV, CDR2 YYDKDF (reference sequence). V was trimmed by 5 bases and J by 8 bases, leaving 24 bases between them. The CDR3 DNA is TGTGCCACCAGCTCAACCTTAGAGGGGGGCGCGCAAGGCTACACCTTC. Translating it yields CATSSTLEGGAQGYTF.

This clonotype appeared a few times. The V gene is TRBV20-1, the J gene TRBJ2-3; D gene ambiguous. The V and J ends lost 5 bases and 3 bases respectively, with 15 bases between them. CDR1 DFQATT and CDR2 SNEGSKA come from the germline V gene (reference sequence). The CDR3 has 14 residues. CDR3 bases: TGCAGTGCTGCGATGAGCCTCGGGACAGATACGCAGTATTTT. Translated, it gives CSAAMSLGTDTQYF.

The rearrangement links TRBV3-1 to TRBJ2-1; 10 bases align to TRBD2. Trimming at V came to 0 bases and at J to 4 bases, leaving 6 bases not matched to a gene. Germline CDR1 and CDR2: LGHDT and YNNKEL (reference sequence). The CDR3 spans 17 residues. The CDR3 reads CASSQEVASGGYNEQFF. CDR3 DNA: TGTGCCAGCAGCCAAGAGGTGGCTAGCGGGGGTTACAATGAGCAGTTCTTC.

This clonotype was recorded once. This chain uses TRBV27 with TRBJ2-1; 11 positions match TRBD2. Germline assignment: CDR1 MNHEY and CDR2 SMNVEV (reference sequence). Trimming removed 10 bases from V and 0 bases from J; junction bases left unmatched: 8. This CDR3 spans 16 amino acids. The CDR3 nucleotides are TGTGCCACCGGGACTAGCGGTACTATCTCCTACAATGAGCAGTTCTTC. This translates into CATGTSGTISYNEQFF.

The chain combines TRBV13 with TRBJ2-7, with 7 positions matching TRBD1. This CDR3 comprises 16 residues. The V and J ends lost 5 bases and 7 bases, in that order; junction bases with no gene match: 17. CDR1 and CDR2 (germline): PRHDT, FYEKMQ (reference sequence). Here the CDR3 reads CASSTISGTVLGEQYF. CDR3 nucleotide sequence: TGTGCCAGCAGCACCATCTCCGGGACAGTTTTGGGGGAGCAGTACTTC.

The chain joins TRBV29-1 to TRBJ1-1, with D unclear. V was clipped by 7 bases and J by 3 bases, with 15 bases between them. The CDR3 covers 13 residues. CDR1 and CDR2 (germline): SQVTM, ANQGSEA. The DNA for the CDR3 is TGCAGCGGTTGTTGGGATTTGGACACTGAAGCTTTCTTT. Protein: CSGCWDLDTEAFF.